The rows below give T cell receptor beta chains drawn from one sample of a study of regulatory T cells in long-lasting Graves disease. TCRdb re-analysed the multiplex PCR reads in MiXCR, keeping a single row per CDR3 protein. The table includes 450,000 to 600,000 distinct CDR3 sequences, roughly 14% detected once. The sample also formed part of further work on T cells in Graves' hyperthyroidism and ophthalmopathy.

Sequenced material: peripheral blood mononuclear cells (PBMCs), taken at new diagnosis, from a patient treated with antithyroid drugs. Receptors were obtained from a man younger than 45 with Graves disease. The CDR3 runs from the conserved cysteine through the conserved F or W. A D gene is named only where the DNA matches it firmly. Some rows mark clone size as missing; the rest say once, few, many or name a class of expanded clone.

D | J | size | V | DNA | CDR3
. | TRBJ2-7 | . | TRBV19 | TGTGCCAGTAGGCCTGCCGGCGGGGTCTCGACCTACGAGCAGTACTTC | CASRPAGGVSTYEQYF
TRBD2 | TRBJ2-1 | few | TRBV19 | TGTGCCAGTAGTAAACGGGGGCTAGCGGGAGGAATCTCCTACAATGAGCAGTTCTTC | CASSKRGLAGGISYNEQFF
TRBD2 | TRBJ2-7 | many | TRBV20-1 | TGCAGTGCTAGAGATCTCATGCGGGAGTCCTACGAGCAGTACTTC | CSARDLMRESYEQYF
. | TRBJ2-2 | . | TRBV29-1 | TGCAGCGTTGGACGGGCGGCGGGCGGGGAGCTGTTTTTT | CSVGRAAGGELFF
. | TRBJ2-3 | once | TRBV20-1 | TGCAGTGCTAGAGGCCAGGGTGCAGTTGCAGATACGCAGTATTTT | CSARGQGAVADTQYF
. | TRBJ2-7 | few | TRBV19 | TGTGCCAGTAGTCGGGGCCAACTCTCCTACGAGCAGTACTTC | CASSRGQLSYEQYF
. | TRBJ1-1 | . | TRBV7-6 | TGTGCCAGCAGCTTAGACCGGGGGTTCAACACTGAAGCTTTCTTT | CASSLDRGFNTEAFF
TRBD1 | TRBJ2-3 | . | TRBV18 | TGTGCCAGCTCCCATACAGGGGTGAGAGATACGCAGTATTTT | CASSHTGVRDTQYF
. | TRBJ2-7 | many | TRBV20-1 | TGCAGTGCTACCAAAGGAGGGACTCGAAACTACGAGCAGTACTTC | CSATKGGTRNYEQYF
TRBD2 | TRBJ2-2 | few | TRBV6-1 | TGTGCCAGCAGCCGACTAGCGGGAGGTCGCACCGGGGAGCTGTTTTTT | CASSRLAGGRTGELFF
. | TRBJ1-5 | . | TRBV5-5 | TGTGCCAGCAGCTTGAGGGGGGGCGTTCAGCCCCAGCATTTT | CASSLRGGVQPQHF
. | TRBJ2-5 | many | TRBV6-1 | TGTGCCAGCAGGGCGGACAGAAGAGATAAAGAGACCCAGTACTTC | CASRADRRDKETQYF
TRBD2 | TRBJ2-7 | many | TRBV12-3/TRBV12-4 | TGTGCCAGCAGTGCTCCGGGACTAGCGACCTCCTACGAGCAGTACTTC | CASSAPGLATSYEQYF
TRBD2 | TRBJ2-2 | . | TRBV11-3 | TGTGCCAGCAGCGGACTAGCGACCAACACCGGGGAGCTGTTTTTT | CASSGLATNTGELFF
TRBD2 | TRBJ2-1 | many | TRBV7-8 | TGTGCCAGCAGCTTAGTCGTCAATGAGCGGGACTACAATGAGCAGTTCTTC | CASSLVVNERDYNEQFF
. | TRBJ2-1 | many | TRBV24-1 | TGTGCCACCGCGGGCGGGGTGGGTAGGGATGAGCAGTTCTTC | CATAGGVGRDEQFF
. | TRBJ2-3 | few | TRBV25-1 | TGTGCCAGTATGCCTGGGGCCGCAGATACGCAGTATTTT | CASMPGAADTQYF
. | TRBJ2-3 | few | TRBV10-1 | TGCGCCAGCAGTGAGTCCCCGGGCTCAAGCACAGATACGCAGTATTTT | CASSESPGSSTDTQYF
TRBD1 | TRBJ2-4 | few | TRBV27 | TGTGCCACCTCCCGCCAGGGACAGGGAAGAAATGCCAAAAACATTCAGTACTTC | CATSRQGQGRNAKNIQYF
. | TRBJ2-3 | many | TRBV6-5 | TGTGCCAGCAGTTACCGTATTCCGGTTGGGACACATCAAGCTTCCACAGATACGCAGTATTTT | CASSYRIPVGTHQASTDTQYF
TRBD2 | TRBJ2-3 | many | TRBV5-1 | TGTGCCAGCAGCCTAGGACTAGCGGGAGATACGCAGTATTTT | CASSLGLAGDTQYF
. | TRBJ1-2 | many | TRBV12-3/TRBV12-4 | TGTGCCAGCAGTTTAACCGAGTCCTATGGCTACACCTTC | CASSLTESYGYTF
TRBD2 | TRBJ2-2 | . | TRBV4-1 | TGCGCCAGCAGCCAGGGCTTTCCTAGCGGCACCGGGGAGCTGTTTTTT | CASSQGFPSGTGELFF
TRBD2 | TRBJ2-1 | many | TRBV27 | TGTGCCAGCAGTTATTGGACTAGCGGGGACGTCTACAATGAGCAGTTCTTC | CASSYWTSGDVYNEQFF
. | TRBJ2-1 | few | TRBV15 | TGTGCCACCAGCAGAGTATACTCCGACAACAATGAGCAGTTCTTC | CATSRVYSDNNEQFF
TRBD2 | TRBJ2-3 | many | TRBV7-8 | TGTGCCAGCAGCTCCCGGCGGGGTAGCGGGGTCACAGATACGCAGTATTTT | CASSSRRGSGVTDTQYF
. | TRBJ2-5 | many | TRBV6-9 | TGTGCCAGCAGTTCCAAGTACAGGGGGGGACAAGAGACCCAGTACTTC | CASSSKYRGGQETQYF
TRBD1 | TRBJ1-4 | few | TRBV27 | TGTGCCAGCAGTCCGAGGGACAGCCAAAATGAAAAACTGTTTTTT | CASSPRDSQNEKLFF
. | TRBJ2-6 | many | TRBV14 | TGTGCCAGCAGCCAGCAGATCTCTGGGGCCAACGTCCTGACTTTC | CASSQQISGANVLTF
. | TRBJ1-1 | many | TRBV30 | TGTGCCTGGAGTGTGGGGGCGAGTTGGGCTTTCTTT | CAWSVGASWAFF
. | TRBJ2-7 | many | TRBV12-3/TRBV12-4 | TGTGCCAGCAGTTCAACCGGGACTTCTCTCTACGAGCAGTACTTC | CASSSTGTSLYEQYF
. | TRBJ2-1 | . | TRBV25-1 | TGTGCCAGCAGTGTCCGGACCCATCACAATGAGCAGTTCTTC | CASSVRTHHNEQFF
. | TRBJ1-1 | . | TRBV14 | TGTGCCAGCAGCCAACGGGGTTTAGGCACTGAAGCTTTCTTT | CASSQRGLGTEAFF
TRBD2 | TRBJ2-7 | . | TRBV5-1 | TGCGCCAGCAGCTTGGTCTTCTTTCCAGCGGGAGGGCCGGATGAGCAGTACTTC | CASSLVFFPAGGPDEQYF
TRBD1 | TRBJ2-7 | many | TRBV10-3 | TGTGCCATCAGTGTCGGGACAGGGCAGGCCTACGAGCAGTACTTC | CAISVGTGQAYEQYF
TRBD2 | TRBJ2-1 | . | TRBV28 | TGTGCCAGCAGACCGACTAGCGGATACAATGAGCAGTTCTTC | CASRPTSGYNEQFF
. | TRBJ1-6 | . | TRBV7-2 | TGTGCCAGCAGCGCAAGGCAGGGATCGGGCGATTCACCCCTCCACTTT | CASSARQGSGDSPLHF
TRBD2 | TRBJ2-5 | . | TRBV7-3 | TGTGCCAGCAGCTTCTCTAGCGGGAGGGCTGTCGAGACCCAGTACTTC | CASSFSSGRAVETQYF
TRBD2 | TRBJ2-3 | few | TRBV6-5 | TGTGCCAGCAGTTACTTGGGACTAGCGGGAGGCGGAAACACAGATACGCAGTATTTT | CASSYLGLAGGGNTDTQYF
. | TRBJ2-1 | many | TRBV11-3 | TGTGCCAGCAGCTTCGGGGGTTCTAGGGTCAATGAGCAGTTCTTC | CASSFGGSRVNEQFF
. | TRBJ2-7 | few | TRBV11-1 | TGTGCCAGCAGCCCCAGACCCCGGACCTCTTCCTACGAGCAGTACTTC | CASSPRPRTSSYEQYF
. | TRBJ1-1 | many | TRBV2 | TGTGCCAGCGGGGGGGCTGAAGCTTTCTTT | CASGGAEAFF
. | TRBJ2-5 | . | TRBV5-1 | TGCGCCAGCAGCTTGGCGGACACTAGGGAAGAGACCCAGTACTTC | CASSLADTREETQYF
TRBD1 | TRBJ1-3 | many | TRBV29-1 | TGCAGCGCCACAGGGGGCTCGGGAAACACCATATATTTT | CSATGGSGNTIYF